This TCR beta chain was identified in a study of T cell responses to AZD1222 COVID-19 vaccine. Findings of the study overall: Epitopes outside B.1.351 and B.1.1.7 mutated regions reportedly drew nearly half of spike TCRs.

The CDR3 sequence is 11 residues long. Germline V gene data show CDR1 as MNHEY and CDR2 as SMNVEV (reference sequence). V lost 5 bases and J lost 12, with 11 bases in between. A remark on this clone: Its specificity is not known.

The repertoire was sequenced with immunoSEQ multiplex PCR; TCRdb's copy has only in-frame clones and lacks some. The repertoire has around 190,000 clones, approximately 94% of them found once; the top ten carry roughly 1.7%. The clonotype comes from an adult who received the AZD1222 COVID-19 vaccine. This chain links TRBV27 with TRBJ2-1; D is unresolved. The sample consisted of peripheral blood, taken 28 days after the second AZD1222 dose. CDR3 amino acids: CASSGSFGQFF. The CDR3 coding sequence is TGTGCCAGCAGTGGGTCTTTCGGGCAGTTCTTC.